A selection of T cell receptor beta chains follows, all from one sample in a study of cytomegalovirus exposure and HLA in healthy donors. Here immunoSEQ multiplex PCR was the method, and the copy in TCRdb shows in-frame clones only, minus some. The sample holds about 140,000 clones; over 60% are singletons and the top ten take approximately 1.8%. Sample: PBMCs. Every receptor here comes from a man aged 40-49 years in good health and CMV-seronegative. Both conserved end residues are part of each CDR3. The order of the fields is V gene, D gene, J gene, clone size, CDR3 length, CDR3 protein, CDR3 DNA. D genes are given only for firm matches. Expanded clones get a size class; other rows say once, few or many, or leave the size out.

TRBV19	.	TRBJ1-6	.	15	CASSPKGLNNSPLHF	TGTGCCAGTAGCCCCAAGGGACTGAATAATTCACCCCTCCACTTT
TRBV21-1	.	TRBJ2-7	.	15	CASSKEERLTYEQYF	TGTGCCAGCAGCAAAGAAGAGCGGCTCACCTACGAGCAGTACTTC
TRBV18	.	TRBJ2-7	.	14	CASSPPAGGQEQYF	TGTGCCAGCTCACCACCGGCAGGGGGGCAGGAGCAGTACTTC
TRBV21-1	.	TRBJ1-5	.	17	CASSPWALAGSNQPQHF	TGTGCCAGCAGCCCCTGGGCCCTGGCGGGGAGCAATCAGCCCCAGCATTTT
TRBV7-9	TRBD2	TRBJ2-1	.	13	CASSFPTSTEQFF	TGTGCCAGCAGCTTCCCGACTAGCACTGAGCAGTTCTTC
TRBV30	TRBD2	TRBJ2-3	.	15	CARSVLAGGPDTQYF	TGTGCCCGGAGTGTACTAGCGGGAGGGCCAGATACGCAGTATTTT
TRBV4-2	.	TRBJ2-6	once	16	CASSQDLRAGANGLTF	TGTGCCAGCAGCCAAGATCTTCGAGCTGGGGCCAACGGCCTGACTTTC
TRBV5-1	.	TRBJ1-3	.	15	CASMGAGSSGNTIYF	TGCGCCAGTATGGGGGCAGGGAGCTCTGGAAACACCATATATTTT
TRBV2	TRBD1	TRBJ1-1	.	14	CASRRTGVDTEAFF	TGTGCCAGCAGGAGGACAGGGGTTGACACTGAAGCTTTCTTT
TRBV6-5	.	TRBJ1-1	.	14	CASSYSAGDTEAFF	TGTGCCAGCAGTTACTCGGCAGGGGACACTGAAGCTTTCTTT
TRBV6-1	TRBD2	TRBJ2-1	.	15	CASRDGTSNDNEQFF	TGTGCCAGCAGGGACGGGACTAGCAACGACAATGAGCAGTTCTTC
TRBV6-6	.	TRBJ1-4	.	11	CASSIEEKLFF	TGTGCCAGCAGTATTGAGGAAAAACTGTTTTTT
TRBV5-1	TRBD1	TRBJ2-1	.	14	CASSPSTGMNEQFF	TGCGCCAGCAGCCCTTCGACAGGGATGAATGAGCAGTTCTTC
TRBV28	TRBD1	TRBJ1-5	.	15	CASSLKGAGNQPQHF	TGTGCCAGCAGTTTGAAGGGGGCTGGCAATCAGCCCCAGCATTTT
TRBV28	TRBD1	TRBJ2-7	once	14	CASRSTGGPYEQYF	TGTGCCAGCAGGTCGACAGGGGGCCCCTACGAGCAGTACTTC
TRBV6-5	.	TRBJ1-1	.	16	CASSYGKGRSDTEAFF	TGTGCCAGCAGTTACGGGAAGGGGCGGTCGGACACTGAAGCTTTCTTT
TRBV19	TRBD1	TRBJ1-6	.	14	CASSGDRGVKTLHF	TGTGCCAGTAGCGGGGACAGGGGAGTGAAGACCCTCCACTTT
TRBV30	TRBD1	TRBJ1-6	.	15	CAWRDRGRSRSPLHF	TGTGCCTGGAGGGACAGGGGGAGGTCACGGTCACCCCTCCACTTT
TRBV27	TRBD1	TRBJ1-6	.	17	CASSSGSGTAYNSPLHF	TGTGCCAGCAGTTCAGGATCTGGGACAGCCTATAATTCACCCCTCCACTTT
TRBV18	TRBD1	TRBJ2-1	once	14	CASSLGTGNNEQFF	TGTGCCAGCTCACTAGGGACAGGGAACAATGAGCAGTTCTTC
TRBV27	.	TRBJ1-2	.	14	CASSLSASFYGYTF	TGTGCCAGCAGTTTATCGGCCAGTTTCTATGGCTACACCTTC
TRBV9	.	TRBJ2-3	.	14	CASSVQGGADTQYF	TGTGCCAGCAGCGTACAGGGGGGCGCAGATACGCAGTATTTT
TRBV27	TRBD1	TRBJ1-2	.	15	CASSISRDSYYGYTF	TGTGCCAGCAGCATTTCTCGGGACAGCTACTATGGCTACACCTTC
TRBV10-3	.	TRBJ2-2	.	16	CAISEEGAQVSGELFF	TGTGCCATCAGTGAAGAAGGGGCGCAGGTCTCCGGGGAGCTGTTTTTT
TRBV5-3	.	TRBJ2-3	few	17	CARSSGHPVAHTDTQYF	TGTGCCAGAAGCTCAGGACATCCCGTGGCACATACAGATACGCAGTATTTT
TRBV29-1	.	TRBJ2-7	.	13	CSVRTDPTYEQYF	TGCAGCGTTCGGACAGACCCTACCTACGAGCAGTACTTC
TRBV5-8	.	TRBJ1-4	once	13	CASSLQGGEKLFF	TGTGCCAGCAGCCTACAGGGAGGGGAAAAACTGTTTTTT
TRBV7-9	TRBD1	TRBJ2-5	.	16	CASSRRTGGLGETQYF	TGTGCCAGCAGCCGACGGACAGGGGGCTTAGGAGAGACCCAGTACTTC
TRBV19	.	TRBJ1-6	.	11	CASSYAGRYVF	TGTGCCAGTAGTTATGCCGGCAGGTACGTCTTT
TRBV5-1	TRBD1	TRBJ2-5	few	16	CASSPLPGQSIETQYF	TGCGCCAGCAGCCCGTTACCGGGACAGAGTATAGAGACCCAGTACTTC
TRBV10-1	.	TRBJ2-3	.	13	CASSESGRDTQYF	TGCGCCAGCAGTGAGTCGGGGAGAGATACGCAGTATTTT
TRBV5-1	.	TRBJ2-2	.	15	CASSLPTGNTGELFF	TGCGCCAGCAGCCTACCGACAGGGAACACCGGGGAGCTGTTTTTT
TRBV30	.	TRBJ1-6	.	14	CAVEGSSYNSPLHF	TGTGCCGTGGAGGGGAGCTCCTATAATTCACCCCTCCACTTT
TRBV11-2	TRBD1	TRBJ2-2	.	15	CASSKTGANTGELFF	TGTGCCAGCAGCAAGACAGGGGCAAACACCGGGGAGCTGTTTTTT
TRBV29-1	TRBD2	TRBJ2-7	.	13	CSVDSGGPHEQYF	TGCAGCGTTGATTCGGGGGGGCCCCACGAGCAGTACTTC
TRBV4-3	TRBD1	TRBJ2-7	.	14	CASSQVRGWYEQYF	TGCGCCAGCAGCCAAGTCAGGGGGTGGTACGAGCAGTACTTC
TRBV11-2	TRBD2	TRBJ2-3	.	18	CASRGASGGGLSTDTQYF	TGTGCCAGCAGGGGGGCTAGCGGGGGGGGTTTAAGCACAGATACGCAGTATTTT
TRBV6-6	TRBD1	TRBJ2-7	.	14	CASSYRDRVEEQYF	TGTGCCAGCAGTTACCGGGACAGGGTTGAAGAGCAGTACTTC
TRBV6-5	.	TRBJ2-3	.	15	CASSHGGRSTDTQYF	TGTGCCAGCAGCCACGGGGGGCGTAGCACAGATACGCAGTATTTT
TRBV27	.	TRBJ1-1	.	12	CASKDTDTEAFF	TGTGCCAGCAAGGACACGGACACTGAAGCTTTCTTT
TRBV2	TRBD1	TRBJ1-4	.	16	CATDGDLDRAGEKLFF	TGTGCCACCGACGGAGACCTCGACAGGGCGGGTGAAAAACTGTTTTTT
TRBV25-1	.	TRBJ1-2	.	14	CASSVIGQPYGYTF	TGTGCCAGCAGTGTAATTGGACAGCCCTATGGCTACACCTTC
TRBV7-3	.	TRBJ1-3	.	12	CASSTPGNTIYF	TGTGCCAGCAGCACCCCGGGAAACACCATATACTTT
TRBV28	.	TRBJ1-2	.	15	CASSLLAGAEVGYTF	TGTGCCAGCAGTTTATTGGCAGGGGCTGAGGTTGGCTACACCTTC
TRBV6-1	TRBD2	TRBJ2-3	few	14	CATRGGDPTGTQYF	TGTGCCACGCGGGGAGGGGACCCGACGGGTACGCAGTATTTT
TRBV7-9	.	TRBJ2-7	.	14	CASSLEGKFYEQYF	TGTGCCAGCAGCTTAGAGGGGAAGTTCTACGAGCAGTACTTC
TRBV5-1	TRBD2	TRBJ2-5	.	15	CASSPLSGGRETQYF	TGCGCCAGCAGCCCGCTTAGCGGGGGGCGGGAGACCCAGTACTTC
TRBV25-1	.	TRBJ2-3	.	14	CASSYGTSTDTQYF	TGTGCCAGCAGTTACGGGACTAGCACAGATACGCAGTATTTT
TRBV11-2	.	TRBJ2-7	.	14	CASSAPGQIYEQYF	TGTGCCAGCAGCGCGCCGGGACAAATCTACGAGCAGTACTTC
TRBV29-1	TRBD2	TRBJ2-1	.	15	CSVEGLAGLFNEQFF	TGCAGCGTTGAAGGGCTAGCGGGATTGTTCAATGAGCAGTTCTTC
TRBV4-3	.	TRBJ1-6	.	15	CASSRLTANNSPLHF	TGCGCCAGCAGCCGATTAACAGCAAATAATTCACCCCTCCACTTT
TRBV25-1	TRBD1	TRBJ1-4	.	16	CASSEAVGQGGEKLFF	TGTGCCAGCAGTGAGGCTGTGGGACAGGGAGGTGAAAAACTGTTTTTT
TRBV4-2	.	TRBJ1-5	.	15	CASSLAGERNQPQHF	TGTGCCAGCAGCTTGGCAGGGGAGAGGAATCAGCCCCAGCATTTT
TRBV6-4	TRBD2	TRBJ2-7	.	18	CASSFPGLAGGRAYEQYF	TGTGCCAGCAGTTTTCCGGGACTAGCGGGAGGGAGGGCCTACGAGCAGTACTTC
TRBV27	.	TRBJ1-1	few	15	CASSLGTGRNTEAFF	TGTGCCAGCAGCCTAGGAACTGGGAGGAACACTGAAGCTTTCTTT
TRBV19	.	TRBJ1-5	.	11	CASSIGEAQHF	TGTGCCAGTAGTATTGGCGAGGCCCAGCATTTT